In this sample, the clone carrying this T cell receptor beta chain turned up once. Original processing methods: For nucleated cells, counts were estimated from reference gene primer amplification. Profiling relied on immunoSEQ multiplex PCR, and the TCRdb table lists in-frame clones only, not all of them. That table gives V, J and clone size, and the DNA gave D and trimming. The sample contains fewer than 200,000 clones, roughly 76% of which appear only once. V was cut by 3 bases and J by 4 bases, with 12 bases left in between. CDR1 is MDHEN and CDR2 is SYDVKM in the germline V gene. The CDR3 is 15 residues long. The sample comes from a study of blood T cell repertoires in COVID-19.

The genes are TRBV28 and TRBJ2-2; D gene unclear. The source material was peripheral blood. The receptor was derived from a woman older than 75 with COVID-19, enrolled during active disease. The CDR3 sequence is CASSFLPRLTGELFF. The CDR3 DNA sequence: TGTGCCAGCAGTTTTTTACCCAGGCTCACCGGGGAGCTGTTTTTT.